This TCR beta chain was sequenced in a study of memory CD4+ T cells and cytomegalovirus serostatus. Sequenced by immunoSEQ multiplex PCR; TCRdb stores in-frame clones only, minus some. There are tens of thousands of clones in the sample; around 80% occur only once, and around 1.1% lies in the top ten. CDR3 size: 14 residues. The germline V gene encodes CDR1 SEHNR and CDR2 FQNEAQ (reference sequence). With 5 bases clipped from V and 4 bases from J, the junction kept 7 bases outside the gene matches. Single viable CD3+CD4+CD8-CD45RO+ cells were sorted as the memory CD4+ T cells. This sequence originates from an adult in good health and CMV-seronegative. Sequencing input: memory CD4+ T cells from blood. This chain links TRBV7-9 with TRBJ2-5, with 7 positions matching TRBD1. This CDR3 reads CASSISTGRETQYF. CDR3 sequence (DNA): TGTGCCAGCAGCATATCGACAGGGAGAGAGACCCAGTACTTC. Supplemented by reference TRBV7-9 and TRBJ2-5, the full variable domain reads DTGVSQNPRHKITKRGQNVTFRCDPISEHNRLYWYRQTLGQGPEFLTYFQNEAQLEKSRLLSDRFSAERPKGSFSTLEIQRTEQGDSAMYLCASSISTGRETQYFGPGTRLLVL.